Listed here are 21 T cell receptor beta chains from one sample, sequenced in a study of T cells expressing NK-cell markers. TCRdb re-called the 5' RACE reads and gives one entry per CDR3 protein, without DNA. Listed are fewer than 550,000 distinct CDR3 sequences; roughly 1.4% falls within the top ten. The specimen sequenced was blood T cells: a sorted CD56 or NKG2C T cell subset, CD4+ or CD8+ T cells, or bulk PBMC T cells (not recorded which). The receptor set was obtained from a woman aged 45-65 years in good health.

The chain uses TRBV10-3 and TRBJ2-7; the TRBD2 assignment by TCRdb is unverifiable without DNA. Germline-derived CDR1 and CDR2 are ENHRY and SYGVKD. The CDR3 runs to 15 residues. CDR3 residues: CAISQLAGEGSEQYF.

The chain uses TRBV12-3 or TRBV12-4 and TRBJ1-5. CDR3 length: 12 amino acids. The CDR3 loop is CASGAGTQPQHF.

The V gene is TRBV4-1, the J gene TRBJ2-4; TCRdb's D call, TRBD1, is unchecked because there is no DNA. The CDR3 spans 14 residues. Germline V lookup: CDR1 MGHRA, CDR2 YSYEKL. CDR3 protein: CASSQPGQRVIQYF.

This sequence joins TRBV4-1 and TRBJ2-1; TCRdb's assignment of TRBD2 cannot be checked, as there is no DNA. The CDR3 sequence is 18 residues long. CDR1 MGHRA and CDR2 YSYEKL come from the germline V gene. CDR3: CASSQGPAGGLRGNEQFF.

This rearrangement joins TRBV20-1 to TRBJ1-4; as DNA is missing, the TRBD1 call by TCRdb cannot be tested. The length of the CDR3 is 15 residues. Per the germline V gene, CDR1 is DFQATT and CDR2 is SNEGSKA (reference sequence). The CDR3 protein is CSANLPDSLNEKLFF.

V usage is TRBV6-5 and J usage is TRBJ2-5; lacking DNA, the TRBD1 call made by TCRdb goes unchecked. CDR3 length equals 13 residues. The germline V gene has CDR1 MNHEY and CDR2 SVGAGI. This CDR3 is CASSYRKGETQYF.

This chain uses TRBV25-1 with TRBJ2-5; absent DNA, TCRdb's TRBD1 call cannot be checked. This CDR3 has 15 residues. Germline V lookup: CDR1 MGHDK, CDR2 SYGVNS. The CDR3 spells CASSHFGGLQETQYF.

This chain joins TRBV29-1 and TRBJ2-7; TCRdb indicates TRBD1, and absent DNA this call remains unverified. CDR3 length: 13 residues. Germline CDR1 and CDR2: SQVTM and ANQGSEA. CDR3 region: CSVLSGRGYEQYF.

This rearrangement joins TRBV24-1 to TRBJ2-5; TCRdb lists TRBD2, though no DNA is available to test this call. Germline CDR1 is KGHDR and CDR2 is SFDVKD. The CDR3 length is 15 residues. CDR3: CATSDPLTPLETQYF.

CDR3 residues: CASHSGKGYEQYF. This chain uses TRBV3-1 with TRBJ2-7; the D call from TCRdb, TRBD2, cannot be confirmed without DNA. The CDR3 covers 13 residues. Per the germline V gene, CDR1 is LGHDT and CDR2 is YNNKEL (reference sequence).

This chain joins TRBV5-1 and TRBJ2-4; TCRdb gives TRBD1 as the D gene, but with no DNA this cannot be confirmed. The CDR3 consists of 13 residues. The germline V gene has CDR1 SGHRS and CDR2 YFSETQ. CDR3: CASSFGTEGIQYF.

This chain's CDR3 is CATRMSGNYNEQFF. The chain links TRBV24-1 to TRBJ2-1; with no DNA, the TCRdb D assignment of TRBD2 cannot be verified. This CDR3 spans 14 amino acids. CDR1 KGHDR and CDR2 SFDVKD come from the germline V gene.

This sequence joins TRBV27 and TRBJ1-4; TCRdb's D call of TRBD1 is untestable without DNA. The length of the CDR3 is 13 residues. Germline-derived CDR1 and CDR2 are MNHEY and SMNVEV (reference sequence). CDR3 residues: CASMGRGREKLFF.

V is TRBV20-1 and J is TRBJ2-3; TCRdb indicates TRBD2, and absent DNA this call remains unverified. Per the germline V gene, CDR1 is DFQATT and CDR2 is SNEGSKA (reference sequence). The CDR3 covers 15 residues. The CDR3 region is CSAQFLAGAGDTQYF.

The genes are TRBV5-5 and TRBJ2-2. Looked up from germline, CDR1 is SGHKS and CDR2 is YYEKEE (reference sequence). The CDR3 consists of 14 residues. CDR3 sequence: CASSQSMNTGELFF.

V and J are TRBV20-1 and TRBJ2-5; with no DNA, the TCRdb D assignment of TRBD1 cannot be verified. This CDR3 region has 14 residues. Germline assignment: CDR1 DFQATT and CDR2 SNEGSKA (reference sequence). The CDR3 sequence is CSARVGGTQETQYF.

Here the CDR3 reads CASSLGNRRNEKLFF. The genes are TRBV7-8 and TRBJ1-4. Germline V gene sequence: CDR1 SGHVS, CDR2 FQNEAQ. The CDR3 sequence is 15 residues long.

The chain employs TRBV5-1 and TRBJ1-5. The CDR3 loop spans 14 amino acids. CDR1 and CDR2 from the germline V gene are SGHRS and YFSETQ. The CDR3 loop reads CASSFGVPDQPQHF.

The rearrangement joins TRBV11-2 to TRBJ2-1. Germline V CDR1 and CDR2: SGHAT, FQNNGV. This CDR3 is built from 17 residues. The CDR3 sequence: CASSPPLGVGSYNEQFF.

CDR3 residues: CASSQVQGNEKLFF. The gene calls are TRBV4-2 and TRBJ1-4; with no DNA, the TCRdb D assignment of TRBD1 cannot be verified. The CDR3 is made up of 14 amino acids. Germline CDR1 LGHNA, CDR2 YNFKEQ.

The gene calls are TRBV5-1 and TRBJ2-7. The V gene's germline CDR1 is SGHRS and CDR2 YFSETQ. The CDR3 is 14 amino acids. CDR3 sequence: CASSPPDATYEQYF.